The rows below give T cell receptor beta chains drawn from one sample of a study of control samples from healthy donors and cancer patients. The protocol was immunoSEQ multiplex PCR, while the TCRdb copy is restricted to in-frame clones and leaves out a portion. This sample has about 38,000 clones; around 83% occur once, and the top ten carry roughly a fifth. Specimen: PBMCs. All receptors derive from a woman in her fifties or sixties with lung cancer. Each CDR3 is given with its conserved first and last residue. The D gene is left open where the match is weak. Expanded clones are given a class, and other clones once, few, many or no size at all.

V gene	D gene	clone size	J gene	CDR3 protein	CDR3 DNA
TRBV5-8	.	medium-sized	TRBJ1-4	CASSPDSVGEKLFF	TGTGCCAGCAGCCCCGACTCGGTCGGGGAAAAACTGTTTTTT
TRBV9	.	.	TRBJ2-1	CASSVAYIGGGSYNEQFF	TGTGCCAGCAGCGTAGCATACATTGGGGGCGGCTCCTACAATGAGCAGTTCTTC
TRBV7-8	.	.	TRBJ1-4	CASSGGRGPNEKLFF	TGTGCCAGCAGCGGGGGTAGGGGCCCTAATGAAAAACTGTTTTTT
TRBV30	.	.	TRBJ1-2	CASYRGRTDLYGYTF	TGTGCCTCTTATAGAGGGAGGACCGATCTTTATGGCTACACCTTC
TRBV4-1	.	.	TRBJ1-1	CASSHPAIEAEAFF	TGCGCCAGCAGCCATCCGGCTATTGAGGCTGAAGCTTTCTTT
TRBV5-6	.	once	TRBJ1-3	CASSYFRDASSGNTIYF	TGTGCCAGCAGCTATTTTAGGGACGCGAGCTCTGGAAACACCATATATTTT
TRBV19	TRBD2	.	TRBJ2-5	CASSQASGLQETQYF	TGTGCCAGTAGTCAGGCTAGCGGGTTACAAGAGACCCAGTACTTC
TRBV19	TRBD2	.	TRBJ2-7	CASRTSGSYEQYF	TGTGCCAGTCGGACTAGCGGGAGCTACGAGCAGTACTTC
TRBV5-4	.	.	TRBJ2-4	CASSFHPPQAKNIQYF	TGTGCCAGCAGTTTCCATCCGCCGCAGGCCAAAAACATTCAGTACTTC
TRBV12-3/TRBV12-4	.	.	TRBJ1-2	CASSLGADGYTF	TGTGCCAGCAGCCTTGGGGCAGATGGCTACACCTTC
TRBV3-1/TRBV3-2	.	.	TRBJ2-3	CASSQRADTQYF	TGTGCCAGCAGCCAAAGAGCAGATACGCAGTATTTT
TRBV24-1	TRBD1	.	TRBJ2-7	CATSDSRTGSYEQYF	TGTGCCACCAGTGACTCCCGGACAGGGAGCTACGAGCAGTACTTC
TRBV10-3	TRBD1	.	TRBJ1-1	CATGPGQGLNTEAFF	TGTGCCACAGGACCGGGACAGGGGTTGAACACTGAAGCTTTCTTT
TRBV24-1	TRBD1	.	TRBJ2-3	CATSPGWGQTTDTQYF	TGTGCCACCAGTCCGGGGTGGGGACAGACGACAGATACGCAGTATTTT
TRBV9	TRBD2	.	TRBJ2-5	CASSVRGEETQYF	TGTGCCAGCAGCGTACGGGGGGAGGAGACCCAGTACTTC
TRBV7-9	.	.	TRBJ2-5	CASRNSEAGFQETQYF	TGTGCCAGCAGAAATTCCGAGGCAGGGTTCCAAGAGACCCAGTACTTC
TRBV3-1/TRBV3-2	TRBD1	.	TRBJ2-1	CASSPTGTGNNEQFF	TGTGCCAGCAGCCCCACGGGGACAGGGAACAATGAGCAGTTCTTC
TRBV23-1	.	.	TRBJ2-3	CAREPYRCLNGGAGDTQYF	.
TRBV4-1	.	.	TRBJ1-5	CASSQDRHRPQHF	TGCGCCAGCAGCCAAGATCGGCATCGGCCCCAGCATTTT
TRBV29-1	.	.	TRBJ1-5	CSVEESVGQPQHF	TGCAGCGTTGAGGAGAGTGTGGGACAGCCCCAGCATTTT
TRBV7-8	.	.	TRBJ2-3	CASSLRGGGNTQYF	TGTGCCAGCAGCTTAAGGGGCGGCGGGAATACGCAGTATTTT
TRBV7-2	.	large	TRBJ2-6	CASSSPTGELSGANVLTF	TGTGCCAGCAGCTCCCCGACAGGAGAGCTCTCTGGGGCCAACGTCCTGACTTTC
TRBV19	TRBD1	.	TRBJ2-1	CASMGRWTGGSEEQFF	TGTGCCAGTATGGGGAGGTGGACAGGGGGCTCGGAAGAGCAGTTCTTC
TRBV29-1	.	.	TRBJ1-1	CSVRSVNTEAFF	TGCAGCGTTCGATCAGTGAACACTGAAGCTTTCTTT
TRBV11-2	.	.	TRBJ2-7	CASSLYQGQGEQYF	TGTGCCAGCAGCTTGTACCAGGGCCAAGGCGAGCAGTACTTC
TRBV13	.	.	TRBJ1-6	CASSPPTASRGSPLHF	TGTGCCAGCAGCCCGCCGACAGCCAGCAGAGGGTCACCCCTCCACTTT
TRBV12-3/TRBV12-4	TRBD1	.	TRBJ1-2	CASRPTGKGYTF	TGTGCCAGCAGGCCGACAGGGAAGGGCTACACCTTC
TRBV5-1	TRBD1	.	TRBJ1-6	CASSPGQGADSPLHF	TGCGCCAGCAGCCCAGGACAGGGGGCGGATTCACCCCTCCACTTT
TRBV12-3/TRBV12-4	TRBD2	.	TRBJ2-3	CASFPRGGDTQYF	TGTGCCAGCTTCCCGCGGGGGGGAGATACGCAGTATTTT
TRBV4-3	.	.	TRBJ2-3	CASSQTLATDTQYF	TGCGCCAGCAGCCAGACCCTAGCCACGGATACGCAGTATTTT
TRBV20-1	.	.	TRBJ1-4	CSASQNEKLFF	TGCAGTGCTAGTCAGAATGAAAAACTGTTTTTT
TRBV9	TRBD2	.	TRBJ2-3	CASSQGLAGGPGTDTQYF	TGTGCCAGCAGCCAGGGACTAGCGGGGGGGCCTGGCACAGATACGCAGTATTTT
TRBV11-2	.	.	TRBJ2-7	CASSSYPGTVTYEQYF	TGTGCCAGCAGCTCATACCCAGGGACGGTCACCTACGAGCAGTACTTC
TRBV27	TRBD1	few	TRBJ1-5	CASSAHTGGNNQPQHF	TGTGCCAGCAGTGCCCACACAGGGGGAAACAATCAGCCCCAGCATTTT
TRBV10-1	.	.	TRBJ2-7	CASSEYGGSYEQYF	TGCGCCAGCAGTGAGTACGGGGGTTCCTACGAGCAGTACTTC
TRBV11-3	.	.	TRBJ2-6	CASSPMGGSGANVLTF	TGTGCCAGCAGCCCGATGGGGGGATCTGGGGCCAACGTCCTGACTTTC
TRBV10-2	TRBD2	.	TRBJ2-5	CASSVSSGRSETQYF	TGCGCCAGCAGTGTTTCTAGCGGGAGGAGTGAGACCCAGTACTTC